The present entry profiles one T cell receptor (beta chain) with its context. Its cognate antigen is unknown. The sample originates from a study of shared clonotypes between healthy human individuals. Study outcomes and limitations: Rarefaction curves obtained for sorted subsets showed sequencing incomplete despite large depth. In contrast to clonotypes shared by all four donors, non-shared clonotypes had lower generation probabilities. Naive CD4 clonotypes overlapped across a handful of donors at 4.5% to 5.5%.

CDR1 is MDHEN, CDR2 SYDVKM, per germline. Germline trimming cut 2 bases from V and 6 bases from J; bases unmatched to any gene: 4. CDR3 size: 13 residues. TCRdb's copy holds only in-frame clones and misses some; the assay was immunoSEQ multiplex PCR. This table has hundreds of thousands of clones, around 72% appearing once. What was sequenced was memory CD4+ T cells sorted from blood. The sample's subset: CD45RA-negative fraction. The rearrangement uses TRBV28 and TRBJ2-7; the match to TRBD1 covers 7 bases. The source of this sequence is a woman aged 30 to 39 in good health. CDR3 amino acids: CASSLIGTAEQYF. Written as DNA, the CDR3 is TGTGCCAGCAGTTTAATCGGGACAGCCGAGCAGTACTTC.